These 10 T cell receptor beta chains were all obtained from the same sample, sequenced in a study of blood T cell repertoires in COVID-19 (dated by TCRdb to 2020 to 2022). Receptor amplification or capture employed the immunoSEQ multiplex PCR assay. What TCRdb holds here is the immuneACCESS table cut down to in-frame rearrangements. Part of the clones is not present; checked against another copy, under half of the missing clones reflect an unresolved V gene, and the others are unexplained. The sample data list just over 250,000 clones, and around 84% of these were observed just once. Together, the top ten hold under 4.5% of the sample. The sample was PBMCs or T cells enriched from blood (not recorded which). All receptors come from a man aged 25 to 45 with acute COVID-19.

This sequence joins TRBV19 and TRBJ1-1; no definite D call. CDR3 length: 13 residues. Germline V gene data show CDR1 as LNHDA and CDR2 as SQIVND (reference sequence). V was cut by 8 bases and J by 1 base, with 11 bases left in between. CDR3 in amino acids: CASSHNQNTEAFF. The CDR3 DNA sequence: TGTGCCAGTTCGCACAACCAGAACACTGAAGCTTTCTTT.

V gene TRBV2 combines with J gene TRBJ1-5, with 7 bases aligning to TRBD1. J lost 9 bases, V lost 7 bases, and 15 bases had no gene match. Germline V CDR1 and CDR2: SNHLY, FYNNEI. CDR3 length equals 15 residues. The CDR3 bases are TGTGCCAGCAAAGAAACAGGGGACGAGGATTGGCCCCAGCATTTT. Translated: CASKETGDEDWPQHF.

V usage is TRBV19 and J usage is TRBJ2-2; D gene ambiguous. The CDR3 covers 11 residues. Germline V gives CDR1 LNHDA, CDR2 SQIVND (reference sequence). V was clipped by 7 bases and J by 4 bases, with 4 bases between them. CDR3 nucleotide sequence: TGTGCCAGTAAGAGCACCGGGGAGCTGTTTTTT. This codes for CASKSTGELFF.

This sequence joins TRBV3-1 (or the pseudogene TRBV3-2) and TRBJ1-1, with a possible D match to TRBD1 (5 bases). Between the trimmed V and J ends, which lost 4 bases and 10 bases, there was a span of 22 bases. Germline assignment: CDR1 LGHDT and CDR2 YNNKEL (reference sequence). The CDR3 is made up of 15 amino acids. CDR3 nucleotides: TGTGCCAGCAGCCCCTGGGTGCAGGGTAACTTCGGAGCTTTCTTT. Encoded protein: CASSPWVQGNFGAFF.

V usage is TRBV10-1 and J usage is TRBJ2-1, with TRBD2 identical over 10 bases. From germline, CDR1 is WNHNN and CDR2 SYGVQD (reference sequence). CDR3 size: 15 residues. The trim removed 4 bases at V and 3 bases at J, leaving 3 bases unmatched. The CDR3, as DNA: TGCGCCAGCAGTGTCACTAGCGGGGTCTACAATGAGCAGTTCTTC. This sequence encodes CASSVTSGVYNEQFF.

The genes are TRBV19 and TRBJ1-1, with D uncertain. V was clipped by 6 bases and J by 7 bases, with 12 bases between them. The V gene's germline CDR1 is LNHDA and CDR2 SQIVND (reference sequence). The CDR3 has 12 amino acids. The DNA for the CDR3 is TGTGCCAGTAGCCAAACAGACGGTGAAGCTTTCTTT. It is translated as CASSQTDGEAFF.

Remarks on this clone: One end of the junction does not line up with germline, which may come from a read error. The chain has TRBV20-1 and TRBJ1-6; D remains unclear. The CDR3 sequence is 8 residues long. The germline gives CDR1 DFQATT, CDR2 SNEGSKA (reference sequence). CDR3 in amino acids: CSAFESQW. CDR3 coding DNA: TGCAGTGCTTTCGAGTCGCAATGG.

The chain carries TRBV7-8 and TRBJ1-2, with a tentative D call TRBD1 (6 bases). Germline loops: CDR1 SGHVS, CDR2 FQNEAQ. Deletions cut 4 bases from V and 1 base from J, with 25 bases between. The CDR3 length is 19 residues. Here the CDR3 DNA reads TGTGCCAGCAGCTACCTTATGGGACGCCGGGACACAATTAACTATGGCTACACCTTC. Its translation: CASSYLMGRRDTINYGYTF. Full variable domain (remainder filled in from reference TRBV7-8 and TRBJ1-2): GAGVSQSPRYKVAKRGQDVALRCDPISGHVSLFWYQQALGQGPEFLTYFQNEAQLDKSGLPSDRFFAERPEGSVSTLKIQRTQQEDSAVYLCASSYLMGRRDTINYGYTFGSGTRLTVV.

The gene calls are TRBV6-5 and TRBJ1-4; unclear D gene. The CDR3 has 15 amino acids. V shed 5 bases and J shed 0 bases, with 10 bases lying between them. Germline values: CDR1 MNHEY, CDR2 SVGAGI. Written as DNA, the CDR3 is TGTGCCAGCAGTACTCGGGGTACAACTAATGAAAAACTGTTTTTT. Translated, it gives CASSTRGTTNEKLFF.

V is TRBV5-5 and J is TRBJ1-2, with D perhaps TRBD1 (5 bases). V dropped 4 bases and J dropped 5 bases, with 15 bases sitting between them. Germline V lookup: CDR1 SGHKS, CDR2 YYEKEE (reference sequence). The CDR3 spans 14 residues. The CDR3 nucleotides read TGTGCCAGCAGCCAATCTGAGGGGAGGTATGGCTACACCTTC. The encoded protein is CASSQSEGRYGYTF.